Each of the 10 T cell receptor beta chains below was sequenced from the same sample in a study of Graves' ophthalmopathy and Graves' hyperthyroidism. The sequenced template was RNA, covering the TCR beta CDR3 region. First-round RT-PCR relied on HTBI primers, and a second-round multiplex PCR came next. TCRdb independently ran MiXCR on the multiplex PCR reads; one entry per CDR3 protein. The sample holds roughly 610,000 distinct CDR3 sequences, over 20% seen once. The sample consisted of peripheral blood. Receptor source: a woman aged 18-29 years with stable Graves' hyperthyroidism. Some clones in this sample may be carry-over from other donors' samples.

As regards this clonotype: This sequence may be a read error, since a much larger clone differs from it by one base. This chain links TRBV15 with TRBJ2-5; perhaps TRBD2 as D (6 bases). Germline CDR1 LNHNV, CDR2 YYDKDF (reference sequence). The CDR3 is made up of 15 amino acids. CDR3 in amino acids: CVTSRSIAEQETQYF. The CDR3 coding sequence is TGTGTCACCAGCAGAAGTATAGCGGAACAAGAGACCCAGTACTTC.

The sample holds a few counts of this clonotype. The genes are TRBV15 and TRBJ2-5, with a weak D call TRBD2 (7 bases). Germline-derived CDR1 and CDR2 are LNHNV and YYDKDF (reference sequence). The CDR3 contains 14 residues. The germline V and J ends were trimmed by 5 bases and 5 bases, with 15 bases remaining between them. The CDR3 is CATSPGGPQETQYF. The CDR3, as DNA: TGTGCCACCAGCCCCGGGGGGCCCCAGGAGACCCAGTACTTC.

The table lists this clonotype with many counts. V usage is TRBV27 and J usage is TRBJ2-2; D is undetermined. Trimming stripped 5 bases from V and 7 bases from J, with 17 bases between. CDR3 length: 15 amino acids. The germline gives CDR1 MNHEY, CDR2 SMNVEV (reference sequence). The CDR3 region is CASSRLGRAGGELFF. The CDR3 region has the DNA TGTGCCAGCAGTAGGCTAGGTAGAGCCGGCGGGGAGCTGTTTTTT.

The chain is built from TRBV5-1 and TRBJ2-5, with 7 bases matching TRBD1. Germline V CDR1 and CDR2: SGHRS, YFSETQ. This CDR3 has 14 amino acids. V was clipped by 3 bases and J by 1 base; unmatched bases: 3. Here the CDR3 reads CASSWTGAQETQYF. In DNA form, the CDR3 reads TGCGCCAGCAGCTGGACAGGAGCCCAAGAGACCCAGTACTTC.

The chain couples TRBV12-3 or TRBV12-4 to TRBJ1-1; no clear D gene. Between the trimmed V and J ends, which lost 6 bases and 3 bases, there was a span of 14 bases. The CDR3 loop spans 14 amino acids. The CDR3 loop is CASSLAERYTEAFF. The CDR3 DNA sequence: TGTGCCAGCAGCTTGGCCGAACGATACACTGAAGCTTTCTTT.

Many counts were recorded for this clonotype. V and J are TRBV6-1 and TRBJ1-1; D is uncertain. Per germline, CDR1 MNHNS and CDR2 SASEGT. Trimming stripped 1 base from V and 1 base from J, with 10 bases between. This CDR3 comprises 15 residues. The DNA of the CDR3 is TGTGCCAGCAGTGAAGGGGCAGGTCGGAACACTGAAGCTTTCTTT. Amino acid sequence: CASSEGAGRNTEAFF.

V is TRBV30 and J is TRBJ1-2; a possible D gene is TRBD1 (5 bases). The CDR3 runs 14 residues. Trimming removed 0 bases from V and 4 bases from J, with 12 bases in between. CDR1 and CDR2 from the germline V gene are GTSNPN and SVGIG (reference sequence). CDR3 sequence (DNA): TGTGCCTGGAGTGTACACGGGGCGAGCTATGGCTACACCTTC. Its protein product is CAWSVHGASYGYTF. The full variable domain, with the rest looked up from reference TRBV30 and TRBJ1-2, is SQTIHQWPATLVQPVGSPLSLECTVEGTSNPNLYWYRQAAGRGLQLLFYSVGIGQISSEVPQNLSASRPQDRQFILSSKKLLLSDSGFYLCAWSVHGASYGYTFGSGTRLTVV.

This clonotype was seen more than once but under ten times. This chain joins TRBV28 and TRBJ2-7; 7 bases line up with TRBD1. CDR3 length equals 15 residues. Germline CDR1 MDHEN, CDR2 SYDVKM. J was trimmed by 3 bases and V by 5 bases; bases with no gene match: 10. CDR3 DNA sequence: TGTGCCAGCAGTGACAGGACAGGTCCCCTCTACGAGCAGTACTTC. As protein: CASSDRTGPLYEQYF.

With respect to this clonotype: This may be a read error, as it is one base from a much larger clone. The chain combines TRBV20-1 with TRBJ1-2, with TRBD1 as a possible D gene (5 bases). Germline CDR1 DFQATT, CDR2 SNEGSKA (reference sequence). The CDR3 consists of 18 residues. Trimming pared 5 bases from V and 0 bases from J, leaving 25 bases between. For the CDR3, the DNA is TGCAGTGCTCCCATACCCCACCGGGGCAGGGCAGCTAACTATGGCTACACCTTC. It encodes CSAPIPHRGRAANYGYTF.

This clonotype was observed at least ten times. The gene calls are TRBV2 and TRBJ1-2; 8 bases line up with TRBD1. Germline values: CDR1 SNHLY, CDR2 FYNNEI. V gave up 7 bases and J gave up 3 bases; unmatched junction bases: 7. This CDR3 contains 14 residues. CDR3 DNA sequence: TGTGCCAGCATGAGCGTGGACAGGGACTATGGCTACACCTTC. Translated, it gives CASMSVDRDYGYTF.